These 11 T cell receptor beta chains were all obtained from the same sample, sequenced in a study of technical replicates of blood from a handful of donors. Method: immunoSEQ multiplex PCR; TCRdb's copy keeps in-frame clones and lacks some. The data contain 60,000 or so clones, about 83% of them singletons. Sequencing was performed on PBMCs. The receptors derive from a human donor in good health. Some clones in this sample may be carry-over from other donors' samples.

This chain links TRBV7-2 with TRBJ1-1; D remains unclear. There are 12 residues in the CDR3. Deletions cut 5 bases from V and 4 bases from J, with 8 bases between. Germline V gene sequence: CDR1 SGHTA, CDR2 FQGNSA. In nucleotides, the CDR3 is TGTGCCAGCAGCAAACTAGCCACTGAAGCTTTCTTT. This translates into CASSKLATEAFF.

The chain couples TRBV5-4 to TRBJ2-5, with D tentatively TRBD2 (6 bases). Germline CDR1 reads SGHNT; CDR2 reads YYREEE (reference sequence). The CDR3 covers 13 residues. The V gene lost 7 bases and the J gene lost 5 bases, with 15 bases spanning the gap. CDR3 DNA sequence: TGTGCCAGCGGTGCCGGGCTAGCGGAGACCCAGTACTTC. It is translated as CASGAGLAETQYF.

The CDR3 spells CASSQSQPEGVYGYTF. For the CDR3, the DNA is TGTGCCAGCAGCCAATCGCAACCGGAGGGCGTCTATGGCTACACCTTC. The J gene is TRBJ1-2, the V gene TRBV4-2, with unresolved D. V lost 2 bases, J lost 4 bases, and 17 bases lay in between. The CDR3 totals 16 residues. CDR1 is LGHNA and CDR2 is YNFKEQ in the germline V gene.

The J gene is TRBJ2-1, the V gene TRBV5-4; 7 bases match TRBD1. Trimming cost V 2 bases and J 8 bases; bases outside gene matches: 4. The germline V gene encodes CDR1 SGHNT and CDR2 YYREEE (reference sequence). The CDR3 contains 13 residues. CDR3 nucleotides: TGTGCCAGCAGCTTAGACAGGGCCTATGAGCAGTTCTTC. This codes for CASSLDRAYEQFF.

The chain couples TRBV5-8 to TRBJ2-7, with 8 positions matching TRBD1. Trimming removed 4 bases from V and 3 bases from J; junction bases left unmatched: 12. The V gene's germline CDR1 is SGHTS and CDR2 YDEGEE. CDR3 size: 16 residues. The CDR3 DNA follows: TGTGCCAGCAGCCACGCAGGGGGCCCAACGGGCTACGAGCAGTACTTC. It specifies CASSHAGGPTGYEQYF.

This clone was recorded only once. The chain carries TRBV7-2 and TRBJ1-1; 12 bases match TRBD1. The CDR3 length is 11 residues. From germline, CDR1 is SGHTA and CDR2 FQGNSA. V lost 8 bases to trimming and J lost 10 bases; unmatched junction nucleotides: 2. The DNA for the CDR3 is TGTGCCAGCGGGACAGGGGGCTTAGCTTTCTTT. Its protein is CASGTGGLAFF.

A word on this clone: Compared with germline, one end of the junction differs, possibly owing to a read error. The chain carries TRBV30 and TRBJ2-1; 9 bases are a match to TRBD1. The CDR3 has 14 amino acids. Germline V lookup: CDR1 GTSNPN, CDR2 SVGIG (reference sequence). The CDR3 DNA reads as TGCTCACGAAGCCGGGACAGGGCCTACAATGAGCAGTTCTTC. Residues: CSRSRDRAYNEQFF.

The rearrangement uses TRBV7-3 and TRBJ2-3; 8 bases map to TRBD1. CDR3 length: 16 amino acids. Trimming at V came to 3 bases and at J to 3 bases, leaving 8 bases not matched to a gene. CDR1 is SGHTA and CDR2 is FQGTGA in the germline V gene. In DNA form, the CDR3 reads TGTGCCAGCAGCTTGCGGGCAGGGGGCCTTACAGATACGCAGTATTTT. It translates to CASSLRAGGLTDTQYF.

J is TRBJ2-3 and V is TRBV5-6; 7 nucleotides agree with TRBD2. Looked up from germline, CDR1 is SGHDT and CDR2 is YYEEEE. The ends lost 9 bases at V and 2 bases at J; junction bases unmatched: 12. The CDR3 totals 15 residues. Written as DNA, the CDR3 is TGTGCCACCAAAACCCCGCGGGACTACACAGATACGCAGTATTTT. Translated: CATKTPRDYTDTQYF.

This CDR3 is CASQGLLGEGSETQYF. DNA for the CDR3: TGTGCCTCCCAAGGGCTGTTGGGGGAGGGGTCGGAGACCCAGTACTTC. This chain uses TRBV2 with TRBJ2-5, with TRBD2 matching over 7 bases. J gave up 5 bases and V 11 bases, and 20 bases lay outside the gene matches. Germline V gives CDR1 SNHLY, CDR2 FYNNEI. This CDR3 contains 16 residues.

The chain combines TRBV19 with TRBJ2-7; a possible D gene is TRBD1 (6 bases). The V end was cut by 5 bases, the J end by 2 bases, with 13 bases between. Germline V gives CDR1 LNHDA, CDR2 SQIVND (reference sequence). CDR3 length: 14 amino acids. This CDR3 reads CASSVRGKTYEQYF. The CDR3 bases are TGTGCCAGTAGTGTAAGGGGGAAAACCTACGAGCAGTACTTC. Drawing the rest from reference TRBV19 and TRBJ2-7, the complete variable domain is DGGITQSPKYLFRKEGQNVTLSCEQNLNHDAMYWYRQDPGQGLRLIYYSQIVNDFQKGDIAEGYSVSREKKESFPLTVTSAQKNPTAFYLCASSVRGKTYEQYFGPGTRLTVT.